These T cell receptor beta chains were read from a single sample in a study of cytomegalovirus exposure and HLA in healthy donors. Measured with immunoSEQ multiplex PCR; TCRdb has only the in-frame clones, and not every one. This table holds 100,000 to 150,000 clones. The sequencing sample was made of PBMCs. These receptors came from a woman in her thirties or forties in good health and CMV-seropositive. The CDR3 runs from the conserved cysteine through the conserved F or W. The D gene is left open where the match is weak.

v_call: TRBV27
j_call: TRBJ1-1
d_call: NA
cdr3_aa: CASSTPSGSLGPEAFF
cdr3_nt: TGTGCCAGCAGTACCCCCTCCGGGTCCCTGGGGCCTGAAGCTTTCTTT

v_call: TRBV6-1
j_call: TRBJ2-1
d_call: TRBD2
cdr3_aa: CASISPGTNNEQFF
cdr3_nt: TGTGCCAGCATAAGTCCCGGGACTAACAATGAGCAGTTCTTC

v_call: TRBV28
j_call: TRBJ2-5
d_call: TRBD2
cdr3_aa: CASSFPPWTSGRASETQYF
cdr3_nt: TGTGCCAGCAGTTTCCCTCCTTGGACTAGCGGGAGGGCATCGGAGACCCAGTACTTC

v_call: TRBV7-9
j_call: TRBJ1-3
d_call: NA
cdr3_aa: CASSSLLGGNTIYF
cdr3_nt: TGTGCCAGCAGCTCTCTTCTCGGGGGAAACACCATATATTTT

v_call: TRBV6-6
j_call: TRBJ2-3
d_call: TRBD2
cdr3_aa: CASSSGLAGGTDTQYF
cdr3_nt: TGTGCCAGCAGTTCGGGACTAGCGGGAGGCACAGATACGCAGTATTTT

v_call: TRBV30
j_call: TRBJ2-2
d_call: TRBD1
cdr3_aa: CAWSVGQGARTGELFF
cdr3_nt: TGTGCCTGGAGTGTTGGACAGGGGGCACGAACCGGGGAGCTGTTTTTT

v_call: TRBV14
j_call: TRBJ2-7
d_call: TRBD2
cdr3_aa: CASSQRREPPQQYF
cdr3_nt: TGTGCCAGCAGCCAAAGGCGGGAGCCCCCCCAGCAGTACTTC

v_call: TRBV7-2
j_call: TRBJ2-7
d_call: NA
cdr3_aa: CASSLRVPIFYEQYF
cdr3_nt: TGTGCCAGCAGCTTGAGGGTGCCCATTTTCTACGAGCAGTACTTC

v_call: TRBV11-3
j_call: TRBJ2-3
d_call: NA
cdr3_aa: CASSLGGGTGITDTQYF
cdr3_nt: TGTGCCAGCAGCTTGGGGGGGGGCACTGGGATCACAGATACGCAGTATTTT

v_call: TRBV7-9
j_call: TRBJ2-7
d_call: TRBD2
cdr3_aa: CASSTHRAGGTYEQYF
cdr3_nt: TGTGCCAGCAGCACCCACAGAGCGGGAGGAACCTACGAGCAGTACTTC

v_call: TRBV6-1
j_call: TRBJ1-1
d_call: NA
cdr3_aa: CASSRGKTEAFF
cdr3_nt: TGTGCCAGCAGCCGAGGAAAGACTGAAGCTTTCTTT

v_call: TRBV6-6
j_call: TRBJ2-3
d_call: TRBD2
cdr3_aa: CASIRGVSTDTQYF
cdr3_nt: TGTGCCAGCATCCGGGGGGTTAGCACAGATACGCAGTATTTT

v_call: TRBV28
j_call: TRBJ1-5
d_call: TRBD1
cdr3_aa: CASRLQGGNQPQHF
cdr3_nt: TGTGCCAGCAGACTACAGGGGGGAAATCAGCCCCAGCATTTT

v_call: TRBV19
j_call: TRBJ2-3
d_call: NA
cdr3_aa: CASRQAGSTDTQYF
cdr3_nt: TGTGCCAGTAGGCAGGCGGGGTCCACAGATACGCAGTATTTT

v_call: TRBV19
j_call: TRBJ2-2
d_call: TRBD2
cdr3_aa: CASSTSGGAGTGELFF
cdr3_nt: TGTGCCAGTAGTACGAGCGGGGGGGCGGGTACCGGGGAGCTGTTTTTT

v_call: TRBV29-1
j_call: TRBJ2-5
d_call: NA
cdr3_aa: CSVVPGVQETQYF
cdr3_nt: TGCAGCGTCGTCCCGGGGGTCCAAGAGACCCAGTACTTC

v_call: TRBV7-2
j_call: TRBJ2-1
d_call: TRBD2
cdr3_aa: CASQQRERSDEQFF
cdr3_nt: TGTGCCAGTCAACAGCGGGAGAGGAGCGATGAGCAGTTCTTC

v_call: TRBV4-1
j_call: TRBJ2-3
d_call: TRBD2
cdr3_aa: CASSPWTSWVNTQYF
cdr3_nt: TGCGCCAGCAGCCCTTGGACTAGCTGGGTGAATACGCAGTATTTT

v_call: TRBV5-1
j_call: TRBJ2-5
d_call: TRBD1
cdr3_aa: CASSGTGGGETQYF
cdr3_nt: TGCGCCAGCAGCGGGACAGGGGGCGGAGAGACCCAGTACTTC

v_call: TRBV5-1
j_call: TRBJ1-4
d_call: NA
cdr3_aa: CASSLALGANEKLFF
cdr3_nt: TGCGCCAGCAGCTTGGCATTAGGGGCTAATGAAAAACTGTTTTTT